Described below is a single TCR beta chain sequence and its context. The data were produced by immunoSEQ multiplex PCR, yet TCRdb's version contains in-frame clones alone and is incomplete. The repertoire consists of about 18,000 clones, with 83% occurring once and the leading ten covering more than 8%. This specimen belongs to a study of T cells after posttransplantation cyclophosphamide. Germline assignment: CDR1 KGHSH and CDR2 LQKENI. V lost 3 bases and J 7 bases, leaving 9 bases between the germline ends. The CDR3 length is 13 residues. Sample: memory CD4+ T cells sorted from blood. The clonotype was recovered from a man aged 25-45 years in good health and a related stem cell transplant donor. The chain has TRBV18 and TRBJ1-4; no clear D gene. The chain's CDR3 is CASSPYRFEKLFF. The CDR3 nucleotides read TGTGCCAGCTCACCGTACAGATTTGAAAAACTGTTTTTT.